This TCR beta chain was profiled in a study of cytomegalovirus exposure and HLA in healthy donors. Study summary: Falling in the Caucasian-associated ancestry cluster were approximately 86% of 398 genotyped donors.

About this clone itself: What it binds is not known.

Use of 60 Vbeta and 13 Jbeta primers characterized the PCR. Clones were sequenced by immunoSEQ multiplex PCR, and TCRdb holds only the in-frame ones, with some missing. Of about 160,000 clones detected, around 76% appear once; the ten largest clones hold roughly 1.9%. Findings and limits, study-wide: Some V segments (TRBV6-2 and TRBV6-3 among them) were excluded as indistinguishable.

The CDR3 runs 15 residues. Germline lookup yields CDR1 SGHAT and CDR2 FQNNGV. Trimming left V 5 bases short and J 4 bases short, with 18 bases between. The TCR was taken from a female donor in good health and CMV-seronegative. Sequenced input: PBMCs. The V gene is TRBV11-2, the J gene TRBJ2-7; D is perhaps TRBD1 (6 bases). The CDR3 protein is CASSPRDTTRYEQYF. The CDR3 DNA reads TGTGCCAGCAGCCCCCGGGACACAACCCGATACGAGCAGTACTTC.